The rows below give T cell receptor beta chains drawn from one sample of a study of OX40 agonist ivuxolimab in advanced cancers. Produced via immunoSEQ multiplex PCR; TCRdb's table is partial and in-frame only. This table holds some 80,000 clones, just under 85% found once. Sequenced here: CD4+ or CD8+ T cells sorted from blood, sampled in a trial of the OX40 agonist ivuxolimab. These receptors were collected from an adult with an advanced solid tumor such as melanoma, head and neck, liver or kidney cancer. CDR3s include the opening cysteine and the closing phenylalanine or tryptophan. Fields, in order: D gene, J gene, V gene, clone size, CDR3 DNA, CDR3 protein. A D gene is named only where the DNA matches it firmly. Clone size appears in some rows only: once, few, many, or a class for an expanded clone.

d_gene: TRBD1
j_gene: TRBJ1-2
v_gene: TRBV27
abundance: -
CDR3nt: TGTGCCAGCAGTTTATATTACGGGACAGTAGATGGCTACACCTTC
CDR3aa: CASSLYYGTVDGYTF

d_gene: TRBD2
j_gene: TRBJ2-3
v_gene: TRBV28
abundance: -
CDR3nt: TGTGCCAGCGGACTAGCGGGGGGGCCAGATACGCAGTATTTT
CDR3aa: CASGLAGGPDTQYF

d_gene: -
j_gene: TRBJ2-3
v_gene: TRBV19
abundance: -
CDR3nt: TGTGCCAGTAGTCTGGCAGATACGCAGTATTTT
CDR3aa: CASSLADTQYF

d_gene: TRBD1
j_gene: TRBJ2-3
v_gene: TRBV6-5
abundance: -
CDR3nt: TGTGCCAGCAGGCAGGGGGCCACAGATACGCAGTATTTT
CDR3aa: CASRQGATDTQYF

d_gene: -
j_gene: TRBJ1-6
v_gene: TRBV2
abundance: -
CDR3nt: TGTGCCAGCGGGGATCAACCGGTATATAATTCACCCCTCCACTTT
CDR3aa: CASGDQPVYNSPLHF

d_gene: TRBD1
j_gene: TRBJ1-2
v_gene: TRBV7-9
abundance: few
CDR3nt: TGTGCCAGCAGCGATAGGGACAGGGGGGCCGAGGGCTACACCTTC
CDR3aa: CASSDRDRGAEGYTF

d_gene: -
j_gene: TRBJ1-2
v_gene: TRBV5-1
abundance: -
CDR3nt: TGCGCCAGCAGCTGGACAGTCCCTAACTATGGCTACACCTTC
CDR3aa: CASSWTVPNYGYTF

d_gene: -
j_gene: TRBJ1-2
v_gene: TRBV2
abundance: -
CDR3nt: TGTGCCAGCAGGCTTCGGGACACTATTAACTATGGCTACACCTTC
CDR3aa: CASRLRDTINYGYTF

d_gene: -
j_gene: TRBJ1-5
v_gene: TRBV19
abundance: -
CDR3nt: TGTGCCACCATGGCAGGGCTCCATCAGCCCCAGCATTTT
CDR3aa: CATMAGLHQPQHF

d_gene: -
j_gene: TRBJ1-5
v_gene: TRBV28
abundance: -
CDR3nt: TGTGCCAGCAGAGCCGCCGGGACATACATGGGCCAGCCCCAGCATTTT
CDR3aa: CASRAAGTYMGQPQHF

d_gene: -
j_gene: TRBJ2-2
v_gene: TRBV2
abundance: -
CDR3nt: TGTGCCAGCAGTGAAGGAGCGAACACCGGGGAGCTGTTTTTT
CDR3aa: CASSEGANTGELFF

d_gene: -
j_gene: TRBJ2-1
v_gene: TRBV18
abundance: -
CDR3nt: TGTGCCAGCTCACTCCCGGGCCACAATGAGCAGTTCTTC
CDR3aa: CASSLPGHNEQFF

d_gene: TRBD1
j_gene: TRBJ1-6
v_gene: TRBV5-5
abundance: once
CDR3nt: TGTGCCAGCAGCTTGGCCATGGGACAGGGGATTTCACCCCTCCACTTT
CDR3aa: CASSLAMGQGISPLHF

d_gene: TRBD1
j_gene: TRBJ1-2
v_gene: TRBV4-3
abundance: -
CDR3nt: TGCGCCAGCAGCCCGGGACAGGGCCTGGAAGGCTACACCTTC
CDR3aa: CASSPGQGLEGYTF

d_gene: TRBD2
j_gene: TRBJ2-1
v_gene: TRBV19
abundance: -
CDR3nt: TGTGCCAGTAGTATTGCTAGCGGGGGGGCTAATGAGCAGTTCTTC
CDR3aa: CASSIASGGANEQFF

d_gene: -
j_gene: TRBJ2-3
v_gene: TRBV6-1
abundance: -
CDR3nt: TGTGCCAGCTCCCCATACGGGACGGGAGATACGCAGTATTTT
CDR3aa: CASSPYGTGDTQYF

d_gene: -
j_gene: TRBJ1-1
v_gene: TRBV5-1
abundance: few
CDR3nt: TGCGCCAGCAGCCAAAAAGGGGACACTGAAGCTTTCTTT
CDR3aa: CASSQKGDTEAFF

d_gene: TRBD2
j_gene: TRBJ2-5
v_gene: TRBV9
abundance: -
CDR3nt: TGTGCCAGCAGCCCCGGGGGGGTTCAAAAAGGGGCCCAGTACTTC
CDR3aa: CASSPGGVQKGAQYF

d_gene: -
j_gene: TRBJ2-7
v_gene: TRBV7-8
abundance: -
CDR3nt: TGTGCCAGCAGCCAAAACCGGGGCGGCCCCCTGCTCTACGAGCAGTACTTC
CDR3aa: CASSQNRGGPLLYEQYF

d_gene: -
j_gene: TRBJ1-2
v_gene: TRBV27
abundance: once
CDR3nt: TGTGCCAGCAGTGCAGGGACGGCCTATGGCTACACCTTC
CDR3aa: CASSAGTAYGYTF

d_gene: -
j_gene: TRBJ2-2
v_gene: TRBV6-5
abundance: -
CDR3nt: TGTGCCAGCGGCACGAGTTGGGAGCTGTTTTTT
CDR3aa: CASGTSWELFF

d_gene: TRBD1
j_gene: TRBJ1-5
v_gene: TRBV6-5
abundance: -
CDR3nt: TGTGCCAGCGGACAGGGCAATCAGCCCCAGCATTTT
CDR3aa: CASGQGNQPQHF

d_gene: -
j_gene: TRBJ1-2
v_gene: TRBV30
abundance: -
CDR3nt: TGTGCCTGGAGTGTACTTGGCCACGACACCTTC
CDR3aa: CAWSVLGHDTF

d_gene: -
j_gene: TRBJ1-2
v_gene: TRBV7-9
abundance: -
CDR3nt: TGTGCCAGCAGCTTGGGGCGAACGGGATCTAACTATGGCTACACCTTC
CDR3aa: CASSLGRTGSNYGYTF

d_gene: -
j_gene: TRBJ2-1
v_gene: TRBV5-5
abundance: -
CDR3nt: TGTGCCAGCAGCGAGCTAGGGGGCTCCTACAATGAGCAGTTCTTC
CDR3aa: CASSELGGSYNEQFF

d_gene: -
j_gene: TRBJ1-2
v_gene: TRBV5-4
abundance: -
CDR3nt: TGTGCCAGCAGCTTAGGACAGCGTAACTATGGCTACACCTTC
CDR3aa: CASSLGQRNYGYTF

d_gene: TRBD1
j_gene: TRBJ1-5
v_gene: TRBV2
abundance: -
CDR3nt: TGTGCCAGCAGCCTCGGGACAGTTCATAGCAATCAGCCCCAGCATTTT
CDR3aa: CASSLGTVHSNQPQHF

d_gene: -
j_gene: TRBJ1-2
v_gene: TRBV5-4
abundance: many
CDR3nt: TGTGCCAGCAGCTTGGCCCGGGTAAGGGCTAACTATGGCTACACCTTC
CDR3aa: CASSLARVRANYGYTF

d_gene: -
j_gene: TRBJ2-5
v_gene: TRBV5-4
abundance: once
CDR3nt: TGTGCCAGCAGCTACGCCCGTCGGGGTGAAGAGACCCAGTACTTC
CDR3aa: CASSYARRGEETQYF

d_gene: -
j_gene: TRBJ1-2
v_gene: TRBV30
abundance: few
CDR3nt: TGTGCCTGGAGAGCAACAGGTACTTATGGCTACACCTTC
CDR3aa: CAWRATGTYGYTF

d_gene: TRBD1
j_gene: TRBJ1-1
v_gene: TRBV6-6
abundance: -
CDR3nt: TGTGCCAGCAGTAACCGCGGACAGGGGAACACTGAAGCTTTCTTT
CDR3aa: CASSNRGQGNTEAFF

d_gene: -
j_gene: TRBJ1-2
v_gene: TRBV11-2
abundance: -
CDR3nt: TGTGCCAGCAGCCTGCCGGGACAATATAAGGGCTACACCTTC
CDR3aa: CASSLPGQYKGYTF

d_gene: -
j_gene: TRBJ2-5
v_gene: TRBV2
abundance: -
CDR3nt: TGTGCCAGCGGCTTGGGGAGGCAAGAGACCCAGTACTTC
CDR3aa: CASGLGRQETQYF

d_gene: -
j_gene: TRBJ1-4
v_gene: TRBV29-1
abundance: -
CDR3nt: TGCAGCGTTGAATGGGATAATGAAAAACTGTTTTTT
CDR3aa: CSVEWDNEKLFF

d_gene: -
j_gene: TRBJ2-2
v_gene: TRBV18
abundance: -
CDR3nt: TGTGCCAGCTCACGCGCATCGAACACCGGGGAGCTGTTTTTT
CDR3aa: CASSRASNTGELFF

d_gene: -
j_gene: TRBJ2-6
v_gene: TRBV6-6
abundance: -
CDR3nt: TGTGCCAGCACCTTCGGACAGTACGGGGCCAACGTCCTGACTTTC
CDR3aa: CASTFGQYGANVLTF

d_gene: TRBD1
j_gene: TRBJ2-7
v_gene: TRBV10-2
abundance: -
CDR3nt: TGCGCCAGCAGTGAGTTCGGGACAGGCTACGAGCAGTACTTC
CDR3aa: CASSEFGTGYEQYF

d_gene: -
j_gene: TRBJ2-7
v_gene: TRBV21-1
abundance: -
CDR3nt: TGTGCCAGCAGCAAAGCGCTTGGGGACAGACCATGGCGGCTACTTCTCGAGCAGTACTTC
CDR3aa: CASSKALGDRPWRLLLEQYF

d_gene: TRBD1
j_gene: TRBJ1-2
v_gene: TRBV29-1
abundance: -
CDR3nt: TGCAGCGTTGAAGAGTCGGGCAGGGGGTTTGAAGGCTACACCTTC
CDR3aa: CSVEESGRGFEGYTF

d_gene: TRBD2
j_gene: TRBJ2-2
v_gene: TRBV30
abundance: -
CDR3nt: TGTGCCTGGAGGACTAGCGGGACGAACACCGGGGAGCTGTTTTTT
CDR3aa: CAWRTSGTNTGELFF

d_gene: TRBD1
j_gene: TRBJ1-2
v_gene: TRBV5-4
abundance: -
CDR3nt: TGTGCCAGCAGCTCACCGTTCGGACAGGCGAGCGTCTATGGCTACACCTTC
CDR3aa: CASSSPFGQASVYGYTF

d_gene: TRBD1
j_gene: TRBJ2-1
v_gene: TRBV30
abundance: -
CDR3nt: TGTGCCTCCTTCGACAGGGCTCGGAATGAGCAGTTCTTC
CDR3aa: CASFDRARNEQFF

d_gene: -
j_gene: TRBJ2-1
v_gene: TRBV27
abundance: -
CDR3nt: TGTGCCAGCAGTTTACGCCGGGACTACAATGAGCAGTTCTTC
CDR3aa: CASSLRRDYNEQFF

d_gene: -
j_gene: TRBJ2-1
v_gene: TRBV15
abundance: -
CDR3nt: TGTGCCACCAGCTCCCGGCCGGGGAATGAGCAGTTCTTC
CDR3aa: CATSSRPGNEQFF

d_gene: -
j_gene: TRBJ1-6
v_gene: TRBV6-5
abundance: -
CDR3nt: TGTGCCAGCAGTTACTCGAGAAACCTGGAGGGATCACCCCTCCACTTT
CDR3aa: CASSYSRNLEGSPLHF

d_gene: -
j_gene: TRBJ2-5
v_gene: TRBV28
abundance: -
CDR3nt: TGTGCCAGCAGTTCCCCGAACGGCAGGCGAGAAGAGACCCAGTACTTC
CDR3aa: CASSSPNGRREETQYF

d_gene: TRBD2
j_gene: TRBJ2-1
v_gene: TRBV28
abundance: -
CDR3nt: TGTGCCCTCGGGGGGGCAACGGGCCGGCAGTTCTTC
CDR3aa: CALGGATGRQFF

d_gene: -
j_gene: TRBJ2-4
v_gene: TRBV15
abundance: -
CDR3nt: TGTGCCACCAGCAGAGAACTGCCGCTAGCCAAAAACATTCAGTACTTC
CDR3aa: CATSRELPLAKNIQYF

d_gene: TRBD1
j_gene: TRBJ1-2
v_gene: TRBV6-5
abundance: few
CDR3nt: TGTGCCAGCAGTCCCGGGACAGGGGCCAACTATGGCTACACCTTC
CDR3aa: CASSPGTGANYGYTF

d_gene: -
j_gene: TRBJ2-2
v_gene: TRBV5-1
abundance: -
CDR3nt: TGCGCCAGCAGCTTGGAGGGCGACAGTTACACCGGGGAGCTGTTTTTT
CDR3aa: CASSLEGDSYTGELFF

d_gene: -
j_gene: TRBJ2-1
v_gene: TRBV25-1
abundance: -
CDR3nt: TGTGCCAGCAGTGGCTCGACAGGCGCGTACAATGAGCAGTTCTTC
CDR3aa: CASSGSTGAYNEQFF

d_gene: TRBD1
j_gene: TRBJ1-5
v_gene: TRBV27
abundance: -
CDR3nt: TGTGCCAGCAGTCCCTGGACAGGGTCCGTGAACCAGCCCCAGCATTTT
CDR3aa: CASSPWTGSVNQPQHF

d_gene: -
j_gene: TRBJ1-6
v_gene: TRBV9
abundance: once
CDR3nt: TGTGCCAGCAGCGTAGATCAGGGGCGGAATTCACCCCTCCACTTT
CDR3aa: CASSVDQGRNSPLHF

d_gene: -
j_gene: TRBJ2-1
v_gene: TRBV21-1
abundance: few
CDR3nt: TGTGCCACCGAAAGGGAGGCTGAATTGAATGAGCAGTTCTTC
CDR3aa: CATEREAELNEQFF